One T cell receptor (beta chain) is described in this entry. This entry comes from a study of blood T cell repertoires in COVID-19. The assay was immunoSEQ multiplex PCR, and TCRdb's table has in-frame clones only and misses some. This table holds about 130,000 clones, roughly 79% found once. There are 16 residues in the CDR3. V dropped 4 bases and J dropped 0; count of bases not matched to a gene: 7. The germline CDR1 and CDR2 sequences are SGHTA and FQGNSA. The rearrangement uses TRBV7-2 and TRBJ1-1, with 8 bases that match TRBD1. What was sequenced was peripheral blood. The TCR comes from a human donor in a cohort sampled during active COVID-19. The CDR3 DNA reads as TGTGCCAGCAGCTCTACCAGGGGGCGGGTGAACACTGAAGCTTTCTTT. Translation gives CASSSTRGRVNTEAFF. Using reference TRBV7-2 and TRBJ1-1 for the parts outside the CDR3, the full variable domain is GAGVSQSPSNKVTEKGKDVELRCDPISGHTALYWYRQSLGQGLEFLIYFQGNSAPDKSGLPSDRFSAERTGGSVSTLTIQRTQQEDSAVYLCASSSTRGRVNTEAFFGQGTRLTVV.